This T cell receptor beta chain is drawn from a study of blood T cell repertoires in COVID-19. There are 16 residues in the CDR3. Germline-derived CDR1 and CDR2 are SGDLS and YYNGEE. V was clipped by 0 bases and J by 0 bases, with 10 bases between them. How the authors handled the data: Reference gene primer amplification in the assay estimated nucleated cell counts. The repertoire was sequenced with immunoSEQ multiplex PCR; TCRdb's copy has only in-frame clones and lacks some. The D gene and trimming were derived from the DNA, and the V and J assignments and clone size from that table. The sample yields some 160,000 clones, 70% to 90% seen once.

The receptor comes from a man aged 50-60 years who had recovered from COVID-19. Sequenced input: peripheral blood. The chain couples TRBV9 to TRBJ1-3; D ambiguous. The DNA for the CDR3 is TGTGCCAGCAGCGTAGATAGCTTTTCCTCTGGAAACACCATATATTTT. Its protein product is CASSVDSFSSGNTIYF.